The 3 T cell receptor beta chains below were found in one sample sequenced in a study of healthy donors' naive CD4 and CD8 T cells. Starting from 500 ng of total RNA, TCR libraries were made with linear amplification. TCRdb independently ran MiXCR on the reads; one entry per CDR3 protein. This sample has approximately 200,000 distinct CDR3 sequences, with 65% to 80% found just once. Material: naive CD4+ and CD8+ T cells sorted from blood, pooled from several donors. Receptors were obtained from a pool of human donors in good health; the sample pools cells from several healthy donors.

This clonotype has just a few counts. The chain has TRBV6-5 and TRBJ2-1; D gene ambiguous. Trimming removed 2 bases from V and 2 bases from J, with 7 bases in between. CDR3 length: 14 amino acids. Germline-derived CDR1 and CDR2 are MNHEY and SVGAGI. The CDR3 is CASSYDNTYNEQFF. The CDR3 region has the DNA TGTGCCAGCAGTTACGACAATACCTACAATGAGCAGTTCTTC.

Here the CDR3 reads CASSLDSRGGIDTQYF. CDR3 nucleotides: TGTGCCAGCAGCTTGGACAGTAGAGGGGGCATCGATACGCAGTATTTT. This chain connects TRBV5-4 to TRBJ2-3; TRBD1 agrees at 7 bases. The V segment lost 0 bases and the J segment 6 bases; nucleotides outside the gene matches: 10. Germline V gene data show CDR1 as SGHNT and CDR2 as YYREEE (reference sequence). This CDR3 spans 16 amino acids.

The V call is TRBV30, the J call TRBJ2-1; 7 positions match TRBD2. Germline V gives CDR1 GTSNPN, CDR2 SVGIG (reference sequence). The CDR3 has 14 amino acids. V was pared by 3 bases and J by 9 bases, with 11 bases of the junction left unmatched. CDR3 residues: CAWRPSGAIPEQFF. The CDR3 DNA reads TGTGCCTGGAGACCCAGCGGGGCTATCCCTGAGCAGTTCTTC.